Below, 5 T cell receptor beta chains from the same sample are listed, as sequenced in a study of blood T cell repertoires in COVID-19. This table comes from immunoSEQ multiplex PCR, and its TCRdb copy is limited to in-frame clones, with some not included. The sample shows more than 250,000 clones, 65% to 85% of them seen only once. Sequencing was carried out using peripheral blood. The receptors were gathered from a woman aged 50 to 60 with acute or convalescent COVID-19.

This chain connects TRBV16 to TRBJ1-1; weak D call: TRBD1 (5 bases). Germline lookup yields CDR1 KGHSY and CDR2 FQNENV. The CDR3 extends over 13 amino acids. The V gene lost 0 bases and the J gene lost 3 bases, with 5 bases spanning the gap. The CDR3 loop reads CASSQSGDTEAFF. CDR3 in DNA: TGTGCCAGCAGCCAATCAGGGGACACTGAAGCTTTCTTT.

The V call is TRBV18, the J call TRBJ2-3; 13 nucleotides match TRBD2. The V gene's germline CDR1 is KGHSH and CDR2 LQKENI. The CDR3 consists of 17 residues. V lost 3 bases and J lost 4; bases outside the gene matches: 7. This chain's CDR3 is CASSPIVTSGRPDTQYF. The CDR3 DNA follows: TGTGCCAGCTCACCCATCGTGACTAGCGGGAGGCCAGATACGCAGTATTTT.

V is TRBV3-1 (or the pseudogene TRBV3-2) and J is TRBJ2-2, with D perhaps matching TRBD1 (5 bases). Germline V CDR1 and CDR2: LGHDT, YNNKEL (reference sequence). The CDR3 runs 13 residues. V shed 11 bases and J shed 5 bases, with 15 bases lying between them. The DNA for the CDR3 is TGTGCCGCCCAAGAAAGGGGTACCGGGGAGCTGTTTTTT. Protein product: CAAQERGTGELFF.

The chain couples TRBV5-1 to TRBJ2-1, with D possibly matching TRBD1 (6 bases). Germline V gene sequence: CDR1 SGHRS, CDR2 YFSETQ. The CDR3 is 15 amino acids. Trimming removed 0 bases at V and 7 bases at J, with 14 bases between. The CDR3 sequence: CASSLGQGKGNEQFF. Here the CDR3 DNA reads TGCGCCAGCAGCTTGGGTCAGGGGAAAGGGAATGAGCAGTTCTTC.

This rearrangement joins TRBV4-2 to TRBJ2-7; 11 bases are a match to TRBD1. The V gene end was trimmed by 2 bases and the J gene end by 5 bases; junction bases not matched to a gene: 8. The CDR3 has 16 residues. The germline CDR1 and CDR2 sequences are LGHNA and YNFKEQ. This CDR3 reads CASSQSQGQGADEQYF. As DNA, the CDR3 is TGTGCCAGCAGCCAATCTCAAGGACAGGGGGCTGACGAGCAGTACTTC.